Shown below are 7 T cell receptor beta chains from a single sample sequenced in a study of CD8 T cells in Susac syndrome. RNA amounts of roughly 0.5 to 1 ug underwent reverse transcription with random hexamers. Via MiXCR, TCRdb re-called the immunoSEQ multiplex PCR reads, giving one row per CDR3 protein. The table records around 170,000 distinct CDR3 sequences, 85% to 95% of them present only once. The sample taken for sequencing was CD8+ T cells from PBMCs. Receptor source: a human donor with multiple sclerosis.

The chain is built from TRBV4-1 and TRBJ2-7; no clear D gene. Germline V CDR1 and CDR2: MGHRA, YSYEKL. The CDR3 loop spans 15 amino acids. V was cut by 1 base and J by 0 bases, with 10 bases left in between. CDR3 protein: CASSQGPGSSYEQYF. In nucleotides, the CDR3 is TGCGCCAGCAGCCAAGGTCCCGGTAGCTCCTACGAGCAGTACTTC.

This clonotype was seen more than once but under ten times. The rearrangement links TRBV12-3 or TRBV12-4 to TRBJ2-3, with D possibly being TRBD1 or TRBD2 (5 bases each). Trimming removed 5 bases at V and 0 bases at J, with 9 bases between. CDR3 length equals 14 residues. The CDR3 DNA follows: TGTGCCAGCAGTCGGGACGGAAGCACAGATACGCAGTATTTT. This translates into CASSRDGSTDTQYF.

The CDR3 nucleotides read TGTGCCAGCAGCCCGTATTGGTATCCGAACTTCGGGGAGCTGTTTTTT. Translation gives CASSPYWYPNFGELFF. V is TRBV3-1 and J is TRBJ2-2; D uncertain. The CDR3 is made up of 16 amino acids. Trimming stripped 4 bases from V and 7 bases from J, with 19 bases between. The germline V gene has CDR1 LGHDT and CDR2 YNNKEL (reference sequence).

The J gene is TRBJ1-6, the V gene TRBV5-4; weak D call: TRBD1 (5 bases). The length of the CDR3 is 14 residues. Trimming pared 5 bases from V and 6 bases from J, leaving 12 bases between. Germline assignment: CDR1 SGHNT and CDR2 YYREEE (reference sequence). DNA for the CDR3: TGTGCCAGCAGTTACGACAGTCTTAATTCACCCCTCCACTTT. This sequence encodes CASSYDSLNSPLHF. Full variable domain (rest looked up from reference TRBV5-4 and TRBJ1-6): ETGVTQSPTHLIKTRGQQVTLRCSSQSGHNTVSWYQQALGQGPQFIFQYYREEENGRGNFPPRFSGLQFPNYSSELNVNALELDDSALYLCASSYDSLNSPLHFGNGTRLTVT.

This chain connects TRBV27 to TRBJ2-7, with 11 bases matching TRBD1. The CDR3 consists of 15 residues. Germline CDR1 is MNHEY and CDR2 is SMNVEV (reference sequence). The junction had 8 bases not matched to a gene; V was cut back by 6 bases and J by 4 bases. CDR3: CASSGGTGGLYEQYF. The CDR3, as DNA: TGTGCCAGCAGCGGTGGGACAGGGGGGTTATACGAGCAGTACTTC.

The chain couples TRBV18 to TRBJ2-6; D is ambiguous. CDR3 length: 15 residues. The V gene lost 3 bases and the J gene lost 1 base, with 7 bases spanning the gap. CDR1 and CDR2 (germline): KGHSH, LQKENI. The CDR3 DNA reads as TGTGCCAGCTCACCTACAGTTTCTGGGGCCAACGTCCTGACTTTC. Translated: CASSPTVSGANVLTF.

This clonotype has more than one count but fewer than ten. The chain links TRBV29-1 to TRBJ1-1; D not resolved. The V end lost 5 bases, the J end lost 4 bases, and 5 bases lay between the germline ends. Germline CDR1 reads SQVTM; CDR2 reads ANQGSEA. The CDR3 has 10 amino acids. CDR3 coding DNA: TGCAGCGTTTCGGGCACTGAAGCTTTCTTT. Translating gives CSVSGTEAFF.